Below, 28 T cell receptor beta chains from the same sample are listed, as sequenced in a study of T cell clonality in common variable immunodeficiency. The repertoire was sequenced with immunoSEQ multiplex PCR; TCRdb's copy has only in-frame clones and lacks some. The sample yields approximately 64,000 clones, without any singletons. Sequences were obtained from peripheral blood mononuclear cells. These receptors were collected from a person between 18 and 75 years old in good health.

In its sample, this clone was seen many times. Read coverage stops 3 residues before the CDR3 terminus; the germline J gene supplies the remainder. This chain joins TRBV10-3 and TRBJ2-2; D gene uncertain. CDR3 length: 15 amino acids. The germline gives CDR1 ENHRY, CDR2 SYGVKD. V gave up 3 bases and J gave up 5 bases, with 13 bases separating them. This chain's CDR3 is CAISEYGTGTGELFF. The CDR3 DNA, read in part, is TGTGCCATCAGTGAATATGGCACCGGGACCGGGGAG.

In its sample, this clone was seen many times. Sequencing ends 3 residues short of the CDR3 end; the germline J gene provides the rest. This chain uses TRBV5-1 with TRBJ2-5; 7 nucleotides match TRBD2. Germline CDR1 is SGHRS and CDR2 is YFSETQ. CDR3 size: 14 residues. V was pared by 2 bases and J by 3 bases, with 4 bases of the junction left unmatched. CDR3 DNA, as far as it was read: TGCGCCAGCAGCTTTTCTAGCGGAGAAGAGACC. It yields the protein CASSFSSGEET. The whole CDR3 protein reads CASSFSSGEETQYF.

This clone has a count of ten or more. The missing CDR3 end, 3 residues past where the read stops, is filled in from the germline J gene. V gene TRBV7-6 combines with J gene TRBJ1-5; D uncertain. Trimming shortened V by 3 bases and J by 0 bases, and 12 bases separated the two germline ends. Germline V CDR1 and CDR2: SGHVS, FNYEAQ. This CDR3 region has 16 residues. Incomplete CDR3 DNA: TGTGCCAGCAGCTTTTTTTCAGGAGATAGCAATCAGCCC. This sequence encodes CASSFFSGDSNQP. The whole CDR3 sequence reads CASSFFSGDSNQPQHF.

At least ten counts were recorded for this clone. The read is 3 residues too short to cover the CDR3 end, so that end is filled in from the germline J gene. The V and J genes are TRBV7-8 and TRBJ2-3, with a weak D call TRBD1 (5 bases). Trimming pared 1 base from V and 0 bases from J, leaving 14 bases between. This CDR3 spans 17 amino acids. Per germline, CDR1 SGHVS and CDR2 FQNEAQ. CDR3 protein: CASSLGVGLTSTDTQYF. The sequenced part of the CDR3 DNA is TGTGCCAGCAGCTTAGGTGTGGGGCTAACAAGCACAGATACG.

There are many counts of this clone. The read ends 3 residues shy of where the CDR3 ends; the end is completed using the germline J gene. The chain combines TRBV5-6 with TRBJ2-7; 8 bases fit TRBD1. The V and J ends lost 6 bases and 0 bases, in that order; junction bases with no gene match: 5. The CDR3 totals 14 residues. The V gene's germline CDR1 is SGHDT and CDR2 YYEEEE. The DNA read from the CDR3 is TGTGCCAGCACACAAACAGGGGGCTCCTACGAG. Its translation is CASTQTGGSYE. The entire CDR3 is CASTQTGGSYEQYF. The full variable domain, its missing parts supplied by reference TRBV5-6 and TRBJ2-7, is DAGVTQSPTHLIKTRGQQVTLRCSPKSGHDTVSWYQQALGQGPQFIFQYYEEEERQRGNFPDRFSGHQFPNYSSELNVNALLLGDSALYLCASTQTGGSYEQYFGPGTRLTVT.

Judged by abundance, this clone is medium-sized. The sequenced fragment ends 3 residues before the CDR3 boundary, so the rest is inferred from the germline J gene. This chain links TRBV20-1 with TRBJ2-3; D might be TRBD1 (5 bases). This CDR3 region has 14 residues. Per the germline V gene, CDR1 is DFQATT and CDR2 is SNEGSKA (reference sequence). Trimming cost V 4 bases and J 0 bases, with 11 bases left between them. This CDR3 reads CSAIYDRSTDTQYF. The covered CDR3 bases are TGCAGTGCTATTTATGACAGAAGCACAGATACG.

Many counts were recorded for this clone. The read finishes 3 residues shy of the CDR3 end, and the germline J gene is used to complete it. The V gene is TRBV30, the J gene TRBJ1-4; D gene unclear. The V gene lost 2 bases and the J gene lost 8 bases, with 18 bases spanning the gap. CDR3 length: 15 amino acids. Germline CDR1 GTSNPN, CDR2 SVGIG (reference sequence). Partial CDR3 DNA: TGTGCCTGGAGTACAACCAAGAAATATAACGAAAAA. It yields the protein CAWSTTKKYNEK. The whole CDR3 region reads CAWSTTKKYNEKLFF.

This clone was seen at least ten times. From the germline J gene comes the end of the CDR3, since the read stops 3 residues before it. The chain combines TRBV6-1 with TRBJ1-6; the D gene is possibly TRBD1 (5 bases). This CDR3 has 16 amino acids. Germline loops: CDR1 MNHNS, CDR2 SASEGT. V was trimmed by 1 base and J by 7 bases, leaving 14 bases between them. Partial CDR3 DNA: TGTGCCAGCAGTGAAGATGTGGGGCAGGGCAATTCACCC. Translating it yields CASSEDVGQGNSP. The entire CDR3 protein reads CASSEDVGQGNSPLHF.

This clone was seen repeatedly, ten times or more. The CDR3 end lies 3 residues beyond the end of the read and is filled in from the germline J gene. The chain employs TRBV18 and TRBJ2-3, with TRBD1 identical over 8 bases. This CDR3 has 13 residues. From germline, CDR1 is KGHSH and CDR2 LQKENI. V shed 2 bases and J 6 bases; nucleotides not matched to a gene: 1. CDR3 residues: CASSPTGGDTQYF. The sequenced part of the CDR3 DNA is TGTGCCAGCTCACCAACAGGGGGTGATACG.

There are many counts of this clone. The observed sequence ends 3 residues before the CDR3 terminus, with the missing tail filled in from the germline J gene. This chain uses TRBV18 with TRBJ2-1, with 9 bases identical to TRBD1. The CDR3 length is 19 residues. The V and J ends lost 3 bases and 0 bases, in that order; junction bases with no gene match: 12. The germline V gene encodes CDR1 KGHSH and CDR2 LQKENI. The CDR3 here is CASSPQTPGQGSSYNEQFF. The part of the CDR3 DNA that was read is TGTGCCAGCTCACCCCAAACCCCGGGACAGGGAAGCTCCTACAATGAG.

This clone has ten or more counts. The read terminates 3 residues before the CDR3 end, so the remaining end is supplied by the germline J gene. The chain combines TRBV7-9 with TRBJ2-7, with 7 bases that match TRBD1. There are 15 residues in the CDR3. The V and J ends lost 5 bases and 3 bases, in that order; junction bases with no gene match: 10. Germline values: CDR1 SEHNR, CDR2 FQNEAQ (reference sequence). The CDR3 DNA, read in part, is TGTGCCAGCAGCCTAGACAGGGTCACCCTCTACGAG. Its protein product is CASSLDRVTLYE. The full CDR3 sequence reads CASSLDRVTLYEQYF.

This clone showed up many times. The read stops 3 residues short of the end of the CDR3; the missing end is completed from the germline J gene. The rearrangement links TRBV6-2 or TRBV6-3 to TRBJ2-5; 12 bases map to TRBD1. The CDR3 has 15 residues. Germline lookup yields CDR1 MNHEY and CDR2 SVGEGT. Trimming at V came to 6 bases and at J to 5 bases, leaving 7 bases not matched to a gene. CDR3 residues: CASSAGQGAYETQYF. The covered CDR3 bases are TGTGCCAGCAGCGCGGGACAGGGGGCATACGAGACC.

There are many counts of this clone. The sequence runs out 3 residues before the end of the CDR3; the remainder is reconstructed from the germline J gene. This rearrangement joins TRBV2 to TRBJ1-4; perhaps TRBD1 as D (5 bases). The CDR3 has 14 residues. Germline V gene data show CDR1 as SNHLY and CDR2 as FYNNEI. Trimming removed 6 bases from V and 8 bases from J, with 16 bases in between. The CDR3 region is CASRRRGESEKLFF. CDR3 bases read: TGTGCCAGCAGACGTAGGGGAGAAAGCGAAAAA.

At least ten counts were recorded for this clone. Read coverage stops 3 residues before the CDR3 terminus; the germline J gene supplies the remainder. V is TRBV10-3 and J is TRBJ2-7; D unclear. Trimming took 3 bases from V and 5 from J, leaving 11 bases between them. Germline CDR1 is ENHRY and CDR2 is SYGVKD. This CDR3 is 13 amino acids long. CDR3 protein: CAISDPSTDEQYF. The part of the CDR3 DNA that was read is TGTGCCATCAGTGACCCCTCCACGGACGAG.

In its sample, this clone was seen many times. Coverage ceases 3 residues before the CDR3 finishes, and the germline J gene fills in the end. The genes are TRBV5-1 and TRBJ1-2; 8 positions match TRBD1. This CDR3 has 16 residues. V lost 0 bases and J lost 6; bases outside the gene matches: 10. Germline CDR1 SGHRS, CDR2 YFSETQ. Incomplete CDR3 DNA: TGCGCCAGCAGCTTGGCGGGGACAGGAAGAGTGAATGGC. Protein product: CASSLAGTGRVNG. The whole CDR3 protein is CASSLAGTGRVNGYTF.

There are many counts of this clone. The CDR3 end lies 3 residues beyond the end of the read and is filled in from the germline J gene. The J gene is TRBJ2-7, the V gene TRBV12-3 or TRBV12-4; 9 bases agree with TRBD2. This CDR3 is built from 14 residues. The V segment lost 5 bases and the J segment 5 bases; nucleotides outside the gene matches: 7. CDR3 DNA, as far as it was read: TGTGCCAGCAGTGTTAGCGGGAGTCTTAACGAG. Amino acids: CASSVSGSLNE. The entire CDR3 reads CASSVSGSLNEQYF.

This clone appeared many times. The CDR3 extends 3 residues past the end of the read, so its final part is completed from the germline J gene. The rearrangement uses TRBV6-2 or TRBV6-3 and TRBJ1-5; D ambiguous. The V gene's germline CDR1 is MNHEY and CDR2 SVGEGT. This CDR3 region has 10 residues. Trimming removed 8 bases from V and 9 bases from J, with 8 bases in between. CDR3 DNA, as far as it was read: TGTGCCAGCGGGCAGACGCCC. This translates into CASGQTP. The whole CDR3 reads CASGQTPQHF.

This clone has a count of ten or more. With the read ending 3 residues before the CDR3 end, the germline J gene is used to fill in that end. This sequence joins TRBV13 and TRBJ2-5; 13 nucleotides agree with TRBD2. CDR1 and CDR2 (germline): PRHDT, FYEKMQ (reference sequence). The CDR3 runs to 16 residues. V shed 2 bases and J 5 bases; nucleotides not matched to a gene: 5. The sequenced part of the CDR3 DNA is TGTGCCAGCAGCTTATCCGGACTAGCGGGAGTGGAGACC. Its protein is CASSLSGLAGVET. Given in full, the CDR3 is CASSLSGLAGVETQYF. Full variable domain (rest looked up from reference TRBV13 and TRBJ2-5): AAGVIQSPRHLIKEKRETATLKCYPIPRHDTVYWYQQGPGQDPQFLISFYEKMQSDKGSIPDRFSAQQFSDYHSELNMSSLELGDSALYFCASSLSGLAGVETQYFGPGTRLLVL.

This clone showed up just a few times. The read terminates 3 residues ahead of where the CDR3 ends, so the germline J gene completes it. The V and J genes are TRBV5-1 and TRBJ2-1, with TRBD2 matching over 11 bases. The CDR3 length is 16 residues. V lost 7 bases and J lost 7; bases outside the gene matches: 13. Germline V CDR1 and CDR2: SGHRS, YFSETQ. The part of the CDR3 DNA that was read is TGCGCCAGCCAACCCAGAGGGACTAGCGGCCTTAATGAG. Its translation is CASQPRGTSGLNE. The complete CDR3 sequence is CASQPRGTSGLNEQFF.

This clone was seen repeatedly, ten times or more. The CDR3 here is CASSLRAPGLAADNEQFF. The CDR3 DNA, read in part, is TGTGCCAGCAGCTTACGGGCCCCGGGACTAGCGGCCGACAATGAG. J is TRBJ2-1 and V is TRBV7-3, with 11 positions matching TRBD2. From the germline J gene comes the end of the CDR3, since the read stops 3 residues before it. V dropped 2 bases and J dropped 5; count of bases not matched to a gene: 11. CDR1 SGHTA and CDR2 FQGTGA come from the germline V gene. This CDR3 spans 18 amino acids.

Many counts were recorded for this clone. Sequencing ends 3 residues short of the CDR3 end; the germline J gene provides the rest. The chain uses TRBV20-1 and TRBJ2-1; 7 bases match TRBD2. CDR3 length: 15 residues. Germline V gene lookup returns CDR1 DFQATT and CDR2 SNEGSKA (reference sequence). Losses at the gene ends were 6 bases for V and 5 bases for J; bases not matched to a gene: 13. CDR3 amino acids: CSAASSGAFDNEQFF. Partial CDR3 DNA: TGCAGTGCAGCTTCCAGCGGGGCCTTCGACAATGAG.

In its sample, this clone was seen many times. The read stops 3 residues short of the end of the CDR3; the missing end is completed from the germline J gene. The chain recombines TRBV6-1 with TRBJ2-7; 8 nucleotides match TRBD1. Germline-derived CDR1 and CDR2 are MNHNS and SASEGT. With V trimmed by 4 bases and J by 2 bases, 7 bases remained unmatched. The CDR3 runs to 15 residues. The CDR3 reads CASSVRDRYPYEQYF. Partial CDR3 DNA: TGTGCCAGCAGTGTAAGGGACAGGTACCCCTACGAG.

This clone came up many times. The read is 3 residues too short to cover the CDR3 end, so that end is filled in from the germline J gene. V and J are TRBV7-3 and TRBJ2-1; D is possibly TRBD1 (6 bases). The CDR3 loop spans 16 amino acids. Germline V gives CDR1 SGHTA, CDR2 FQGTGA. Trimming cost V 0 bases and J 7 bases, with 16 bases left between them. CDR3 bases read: TGTGCCAGCAGCTTAACGAAGGGGGTGGGGGTAAATGAG. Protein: CASSLTKGVGVNE. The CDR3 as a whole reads CASSLTKGVGVNEQFF.

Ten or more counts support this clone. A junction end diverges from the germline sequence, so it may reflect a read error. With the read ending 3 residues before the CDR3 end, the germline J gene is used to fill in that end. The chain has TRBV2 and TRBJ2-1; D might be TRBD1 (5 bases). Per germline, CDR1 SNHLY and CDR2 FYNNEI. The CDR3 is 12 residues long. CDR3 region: CASSEDSNEQFF. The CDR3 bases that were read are TGTGCCAGCAGCGAAGACAGCAATGAG. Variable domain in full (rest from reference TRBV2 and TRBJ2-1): EPEVTQTPSHQVTQMGQEVILRCVPISNHLYFYWYRQILGQKVEFLVSFYNNEISEKSEIFDDQFSVERPDGSNFTLKIRSTKLEDSAMYFCASSEDSNEQFFGPGTRLTVL.

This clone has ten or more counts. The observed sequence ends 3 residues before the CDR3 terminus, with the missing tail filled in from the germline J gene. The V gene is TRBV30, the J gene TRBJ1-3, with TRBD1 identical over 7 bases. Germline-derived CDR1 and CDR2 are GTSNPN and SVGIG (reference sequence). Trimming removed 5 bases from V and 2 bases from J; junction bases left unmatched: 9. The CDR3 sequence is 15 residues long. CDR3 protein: CAWRRDSSTGNTIYF. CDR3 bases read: TGTGCCTGGCGTAGGGACAGTAGCACTGGAAACACC.

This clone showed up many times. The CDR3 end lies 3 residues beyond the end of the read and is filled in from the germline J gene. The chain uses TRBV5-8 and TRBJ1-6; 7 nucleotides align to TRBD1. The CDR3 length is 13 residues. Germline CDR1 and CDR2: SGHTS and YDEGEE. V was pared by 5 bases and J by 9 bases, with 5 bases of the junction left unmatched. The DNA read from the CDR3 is TGTGCCAGCAGGCAAAAGGGGGCTTCACCC. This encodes CASRQKGASP. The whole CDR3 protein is CASRQKGASPLHF. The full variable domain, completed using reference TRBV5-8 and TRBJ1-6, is EAGVTQSPTHLIKTRGQQATLRCSPISGHTSVYWYQQALGLGLQFLLWYDEGEERNRGNFPPRFSGRQFPNYSSELNVNALELEDSALYLCASRQKGASPLHFGNGTRLTVT.

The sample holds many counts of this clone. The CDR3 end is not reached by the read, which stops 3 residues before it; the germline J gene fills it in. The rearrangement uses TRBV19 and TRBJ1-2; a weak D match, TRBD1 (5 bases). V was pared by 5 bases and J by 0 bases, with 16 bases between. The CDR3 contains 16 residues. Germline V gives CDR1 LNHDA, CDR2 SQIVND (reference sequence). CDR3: CASSWSVPGTNYGYTF. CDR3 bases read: TGTGCCAGTAGTTGGTCGGTCCCAGGGACTAACTATGGC. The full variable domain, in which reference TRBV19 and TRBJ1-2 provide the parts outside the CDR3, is DGGITQSPKYLFRKEGQNVTLSCEQNLNHDAMYWYRQDPGQGLRLIYYSQIVNDFQKGDIAEGYSVSREKKESFPLTVTSAQKNPTAFYLCASSWSVPGTNYGYTFGSGTRLTVV.

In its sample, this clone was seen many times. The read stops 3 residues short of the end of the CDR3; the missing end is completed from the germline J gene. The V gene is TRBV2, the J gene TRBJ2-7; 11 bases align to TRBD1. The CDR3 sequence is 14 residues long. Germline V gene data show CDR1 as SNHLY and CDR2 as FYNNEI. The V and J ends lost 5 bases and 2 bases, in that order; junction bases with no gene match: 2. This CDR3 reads CASSPGQGAYEQYF. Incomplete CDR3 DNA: TGTGCCAGCAGTCCGGGACAGGGGGCCTACGAG.